The 13 T cell receptor beta chains presented below share a single source sample, sequenced in a study of shared T cell receptors in the human thymus. Repertoires were generated with immunoSEQ multiplex PCR, while TCRdb's copy carries only in-frame clones and drops some. The top ten clones hold 0.0085% to 0.012% of a sample with hundreds of thousands of clones, 85% to 90% of them seen once. This sample was shared with a second study, whose subject was human thymus T cells.

Source material: thymocytes. Every receptor here comes from a boy less than two years old with a congenital heart defect.

This chain connects TRBV30 to TRBJ2-1, with D tentatively TRBD2 (6 bases). The germline V gene has CDR1 GTSNPN and CDR2 SVGIG (reference sequence). The V gene lost 2 bases and the J gene lost 9 bases, with 20 bases spanning the gap. The CDR3 is 15 amino acids. CDR3 region: CAWSTSSPPTREQFF. DNA for the CDR3: TGTGCCTGGAGTACTAGCTCACCCCCCACCCGTGAGCAGTTCTTC. Using reference TRBV30 and TRBJ2-1 for the parts outside the CDR3, the full variable domain is SQTIHQWPATLVQPVGSPLSLECTVEGTSNPNLYWYRQAAGRGLQLLFYSVGIGQISSEVPQNLSASRPQDRQFILSSKKLLLSDSGFYLCAWSTSSPPTREQFFGPGTRLTVL.

The V call is TRBV30, the J call TRBJ2-1, with 12 bases matching TRBD2. CDR1 and CDR2 (germline): GTSNPN, SVGIG (reference sequence). CDR3 length: 16 residues. Trimming removed 2 bases from V and 8 bases from J; junction bases left unmatched: 10. CDR3 nucleotide sequence: TGTGCCTGGAGTTTACCCCTAGCGGGAGGGCCCTATGAGCAGTTCTTC. This sequence encodes CAWSLPLAGGPYEQFF.

The chain is built from TRBV7-8 and TRBJ2-7, with D maybe TRBD2 (5 bases). The CDR3 has 17 amino acids. Trimming removed 1 base from V and 0 bases from J, with 16 bases in between. Germline V lookup: CDR1 SGHVS, CDR2 FQNEAQ. The CDR3 sequence: CASSLVKVGATSYEQYF. As DNA, the CDR3 is TGTGCCAGCAGCTTAGTAAAGGTGGGAGCCACCTCCTACGAGCAGTACTTC.

V and J are TRBV9 and TRBJ2-7, with 8 bases lining up with TRBD2. Germline CDR1 reads SGDLS; CDR2 reads YYNGEE. The CDR3 loop spans 14 amino acids. The trim removed 3 bases at V and 2 bases at J, leaving 4 bases unmatched. CDR3 protein: CASSAGGGTYEQYF. Here the CDR3 DNA reads TGTGCCAGCAGCGCCGGGGGGGGTACCTACGAGCAGTACTTC.

CDR3 nucleotide sequence: TGTGCCAGCAGCAGGCCGGACAGGGGGCGTTACGAGCAGTACTTC. Translation: CASSRPDRGRYEQYF. The chain joins TRBV11-3 to TRBJ2-7, with TRBD1 matching over 11 bases. J was trimmed by 4 bases and V by 5 bases; bases with no gene match: 7. Germline values: CDR1 SGHNT, CDR2 YENEEA. CDR3 length: 15 residues. The full variable domain, its missing parts supplied by reference TRBV11-3 and TRBJ2-7, is EAGVVQSPRYKIIEKKQPVAFWCNPISGHNTLYWYLQNLGQGPELLIRYENEEAVDDSQLPKDRFSAERLKGVDSTLKIQPAELGDSAVYLCASSRPDRGRYEQYFGPGTRLTVT.

CDR3 DNA: TGCAGCGTAGTAGCGGGAGGGTGGTCAGATACGCAGTATTTT. Residues: CSVVAGGWSDTQYF. J is TRBJ2-3 and V is TRBV29-1, with 11 nucleotides matching TRBD2. The CDR3 consists of 14 residues. Germline V gene lookup returns CDR1 SQVTM and CDR2 ANQGSEA. Trimming cost V 6 bases and J 4 bases; bases outside gene matches: 6.

The chain joins TRBV4-2 to TRBJ2-1; 10 bases line up with TRBD2. The J segment lost 4 bases and the V segment lost 4 bases, leaving 4 bases of the junction unmatched. Germline CDR1 LGHNA, CDR2 YNFKEQ. The CDR3 is made up of 15 amino acids. DNA for the CDR3: TGTGCCAGCAGCCCAGCGGGAGGGCCGTACAATGAGCAGTTCTTC. Amino acid sequence: CASSPAGGPYNEQFF.

The chain joins TRBV10-3 to TRBJ1-3, with 9 bases lining up with TRBD1. V dropped 4 bases and J dropped 0; count of bases not matched to a gene: 4. The CDR3 covers 16 residues. Germline V CDR1 and CDR2: ENHRY, SYGVKD. CDR3 protein: CAISGGQGSSGNTIYF. DNA of the CDR3: TGTGCCATCAGTGGGGGACAGGGCTCCTCTGGAAACACCATATATTTT.

This chain links TRBV11-3 with TRBJ2-7; TRBD2 aligns across 9 bases. Germline CDR1 SGHNT, CDR2 YENEEA. The CDR3 contains 16 residues. V shed 3 bases and J 1 base; nucleotides not matched to a gene: 7. CDR3 amino acids: CASSLATSGPSYEQYF. DNA for the CDR3: TGTGCCAGCAGCTTGGCCACTAGCGGGCCATCCTACGAGCAGTACTTC.

The chain recombines TRBV10-2 with TRBJ2-2; 11 nucleotides align to TRBD1. Germline trimming cut 2 bases from V and 7 bases from J; bases unmatched to any gene: 6. The CDR3 extends over 16 amino acids. Germline V gene sequence: CDR1 WSHSY, CDR2 SAAADI. The DNA for the CDR3 is TGCGCCAGCAGTGAGGGACAGGGGGCCTTCAGCGGGGAGCTGTTTTTT. It yields the protein CASSEGQGAFSGELFF.

This clone appeared a single time. The V and J genes are TRBV27 and TRBJ1-1; TRBD1 is a possible D gene (6 bases). With 7 bases removed from V and 0 bases from J, the gap between germline ends came to 12 bases. The CDR3 is 14 residues long. CDR1 is MNHEY and CDR2 is SMNVEV in the germline V gene (reference sequence). DNA for the CDR3: TGTGCCAGCACCCAACAGGGTATGAACACTGAAGCTTTCTTT. It specifies CASTQQGMNTEAFF.

This clone has only one observation. The chain combines TRBV10-1 with TRBJ2-2, with D unresolved. The CDR3 covers 12 residues. V lost 7 bases and J lost 5, with 8 bases in between. The germline gives CDR1 WNHNN, CDR2 SYGVQD (reference sequence). The CDR3 region is CASNPETGELFF. CDR3 bases: TGCGCCAGCAACCCAGAAACCGGGGAGCTGTTTTTT.

This clone was found once. V usage is TRBV29-1 and J usage is TRBJ1-2, with 10 nucleotides matching TRBD1. Germline-derived CDR1 and CDR2 are SQVTM and ANQGSEA. The V segment lost 1 base and the J segment 8 bases; nucleotides outside the gene matches: 10. CDR3 length: 15 amino acids. The CDR3 coding sequence is TGCAGCGTTGAAGGGACAGGGGGTAAAGCTAACGGCTACACCTTC. Its protein product is CSVEGTGGKANGYTF. The full variable domain, rest sourced from reference TRBV29-1 and TRBJ1-2, is SAVISQKPSRDICQRGTSLTIQCQVDSQVTMMFWYRQQPGQSLTLIATANQGSEATYESGFVIDKFPISRPNLTFSTLTVSNMSPEDSSIYLCSVEGTGGKANGYTFGSGTRLTVV.